Sequencing of this T cell receptor (beta chain) was carried out in a study of response to subunit inactivated influenza vaccine (dated by TCRdb to the late 2010s). Describing the broader study: To follow how T cells responded to a trivalent subunit inactivated influenza vaccine, the researchers relied on deep quantitative profiling of the T cell receptor repertoire.

The CDR3, cysteine through phenylalanine, is 14 amino acids long. The retained sequence is limited to the CDR3, 42 bases, with the frame set at the first base. According to the germline V gene, CDR1 reads SGHRS and CDR2 reads YFSETQ. The V end loses 4 bases and the J end loses 4 bases, and a stretch of 13 bases separates them. The study at large found these results: The authors proposed that each seasonal influenza vaccination may bring in only a limited number of new T cells.

This clonotype was recorded at least ten times. Its antigen remains unidentified. Base qualities are missing; no much larger clone stands one base away. The protocol used for the library was RT-PCR. TCRdb lists the instrument as Illumina HiSeq 2500. TCRdb trimmed the raw reads at Q25, called clones with MiXCR and kept productive beta chains. Entries that share a CDR3 protein sequence are merged under the most common genes and DNA. The sample profile shows around 710,000 distinct CDR3 sequences; more than 11% of them were found once. 6.5% to 8.5% of the sample rests with the top ten. This clonotype was obtained from a man aged 45-60 years who received an inactivated influenza vaccine. Donor details come from another sample of the same person, matched by shared clones. Sample: PBMCs from blood, taken less than 15 days before vaccination. The chain was built from TRBV5-1 and TRBJ2-3, and the D gene may be TRBD1, 5 bases matching. The CDR3 has the sequence CASSPGQDPDTQYF. DNA sequence: TGCGCCAGCAGCCCAGGACAAGATCCAGATACGCAGTATTTT.